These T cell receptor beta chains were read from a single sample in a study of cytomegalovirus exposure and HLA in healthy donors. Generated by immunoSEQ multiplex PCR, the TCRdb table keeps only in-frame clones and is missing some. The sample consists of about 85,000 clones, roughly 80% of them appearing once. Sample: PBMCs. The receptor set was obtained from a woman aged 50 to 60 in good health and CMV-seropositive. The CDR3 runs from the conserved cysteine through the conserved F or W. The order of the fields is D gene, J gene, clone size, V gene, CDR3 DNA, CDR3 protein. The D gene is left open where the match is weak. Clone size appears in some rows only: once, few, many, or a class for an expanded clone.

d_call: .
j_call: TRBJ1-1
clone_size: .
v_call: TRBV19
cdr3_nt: TGTGCCAGTACCGAATCAGGGGCGAACACTGAAGCTTTCTTT
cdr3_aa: CASTESGANTEAFF

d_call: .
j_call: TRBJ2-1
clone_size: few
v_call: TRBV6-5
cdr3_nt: TGTGCCAGCAGTTACCTGAATCCGGGTCAAGGGCAGTTCTTC
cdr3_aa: CASSYLNPGQGQFF

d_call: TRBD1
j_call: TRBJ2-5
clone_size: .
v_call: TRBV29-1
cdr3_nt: TGCAGCGTCGAGGGACAGGGAGCTCGGGAGACCCAGTACTTC
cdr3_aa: CSVEGQGARETQYF

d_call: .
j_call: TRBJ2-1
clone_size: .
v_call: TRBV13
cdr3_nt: TGTGCCAGCAGTACCCCAGAGGATGAGCAGTTCTTC
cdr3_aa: CASSTPEDEQFF

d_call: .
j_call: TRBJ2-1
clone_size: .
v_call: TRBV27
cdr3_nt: TGTGCCAGCAGTTTATCTGCGGGGAGGTACAGCAATGAGCAGTTCTTC
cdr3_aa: CASSLSAGRYSNEQFF

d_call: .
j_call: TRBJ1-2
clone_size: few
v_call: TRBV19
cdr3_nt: TGTGCCAGCACGGACAGCCGCTATGGCTACACCTTC
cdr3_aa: CASTDSRYGYTF

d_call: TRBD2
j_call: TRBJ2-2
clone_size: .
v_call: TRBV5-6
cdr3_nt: TGTGCCAGCAGCCGGCCGGGACTAGCGGGGGGGCGAGTCGGGGAGCTGTTTTTT
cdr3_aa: CASSRPGLAGGRVGELFF

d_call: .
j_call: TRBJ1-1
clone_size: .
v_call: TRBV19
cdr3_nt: TGTGCCAGTAGCGAGCGAAGGAGCTGGAACACTGAAGCTTTCTTT
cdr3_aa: CASSERRSWNTEAFF

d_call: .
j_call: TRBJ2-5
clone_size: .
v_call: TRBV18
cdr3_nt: TGTGCCAGCTCACCACCGGCTTTGGACACGGATGCCCAGTACTTC
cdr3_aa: CASSPPALDTDAQYF

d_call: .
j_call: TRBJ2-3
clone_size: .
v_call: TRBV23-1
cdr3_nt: TGCGCCAGCAGCCTGGCCTTGCGGGGCAAAGAAGATACGCAGTATTTT
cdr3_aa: CASSLALRGKEDTQYF

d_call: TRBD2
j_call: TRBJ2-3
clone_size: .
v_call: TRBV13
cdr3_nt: TGTGCCAGCAGCATGCCGGGACTAGCGGGGCCCACAGATACGCAGTATTTT
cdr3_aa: CASSMPGLAGPTDTQYF

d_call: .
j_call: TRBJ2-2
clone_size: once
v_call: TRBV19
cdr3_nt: TGTGCCAGTAGCCTGGGCAGGAACACCGGGGAGCTGTTTTTT
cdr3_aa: CASSLGRNTGELFF

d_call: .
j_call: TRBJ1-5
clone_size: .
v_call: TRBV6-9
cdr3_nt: TGTGCCAGCAGGAGACCCGGGTTTTCCCCTTATAGCAATCAGCCCCAGCATTTT
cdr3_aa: CASRRPGFSPYSNQPQHF

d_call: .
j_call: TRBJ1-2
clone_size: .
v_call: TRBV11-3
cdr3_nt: TGTGCCAGCAGCTTCAGGGCGAGCTATGGCTACACCTTC
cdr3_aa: CASSFRASYGYTF

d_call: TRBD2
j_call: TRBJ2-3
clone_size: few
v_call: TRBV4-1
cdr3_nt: TGCGCCAGCAGCTGCCCGGCCCTAGCGGGGGGCAGCACAGATACGCAGTATTTT
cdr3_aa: CASSCPALAGGSTDTQYF

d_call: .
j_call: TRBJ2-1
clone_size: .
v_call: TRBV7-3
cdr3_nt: TGTGCCAGCAGCTTAACCAGGAACAATGAGCAGTTCTTC
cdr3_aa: CASSLTRNNEQFF

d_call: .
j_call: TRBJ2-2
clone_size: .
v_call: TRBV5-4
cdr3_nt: TGTGCCAGCAGCTTAGCCGGGTGGGGCAACACCGGGGAGCTGTTTTTT
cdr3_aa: CASSLAGWGNTGELFF

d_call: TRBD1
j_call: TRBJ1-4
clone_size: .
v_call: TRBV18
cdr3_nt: TGTGCCAGCTCACCAAGACAGGGGGAAAAACTGTTTTTT
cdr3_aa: CASSPRQGEKLFF

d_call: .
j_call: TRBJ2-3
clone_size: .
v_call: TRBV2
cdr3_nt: TGTGCCAGCGAGGGGCGGGGTTTTGGCACAGATACGCAGTATTTT
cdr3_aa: CASEGRGFGTDTQYF

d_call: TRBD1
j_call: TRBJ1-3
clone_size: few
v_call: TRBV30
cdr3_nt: TGTGCCTGGAGTCTCGGACAGGACTCTGGAAACACCATATATTTT
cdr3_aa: CAWSLGQDSGNTIYF

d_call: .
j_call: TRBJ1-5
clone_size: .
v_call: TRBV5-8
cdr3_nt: TGTGCCAGCAGCACGGGACATAGGCCGGGGCAGCCCCAGCATTTT
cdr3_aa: CASSTGHRPGQPQHF